This T cell receptor beta chain is drawn from a study of blood T cell repertoires in COVID-19. Assay: immunoSEQ multiplex PCR; the TCRdb copy retains only in-frame clones and omits some. Here the sample spans under 300,000 clones, about 85% being singletons. This clonotype was sampled from a man aged 25 to 45 who had recovered from COVID-19. The specimen was peripheral blood.

CDR3 sequence: CAIRGTSGEYNEQFF. The CDR3 DNA reads as TGTGCCATCAGAGGGACTAGCGGGGAGTACAATGAGCAGTTCTTC. V is TRBV10-3 and J is TRBJ2-1, with 13 bases matching TRBD2. With 6 bases clipped from V and 4 bases from J, the junction kept 3 bases outside the gene matches. The germline V gene encodes CDR1 ENHRY and CDR2 SYGVKD. The CDR3 runs 15 residues.